These 12 T cell receptor beta chains share one sample of origin, sequenced in a study of identical twins. MiXCR, applied by TCRdb to the 5' RACE reads, yields one record per CDR3 protein. The sample shows roughly 700,000 distinct CDR3 sequences, over 8.5% of them seen only once. This sample also belongs to another study, concerning yellow fever vaccine responses in identical twins.

Source material: PBMCs. The receptor source for this set is a woman younger than 35 in good health.

The J gene is TRBJ2-1, the V gene TRBV3-1, with TRBD1 matching 7 bases. The CDR3 is made up of 13 amino acids. Losses at the gene ends were 4 bases for V and 6 bases for J; bases not matched to a gene: 3. Germline V lookup: CDR1 LGHDT, CDR2 YNNKEL (reference sequence). The DNA for the CDR3 is TGTGCCAGCAGCCGACAGGGATCCAATGAGCAGTTCTTC. This sequence encodes CASSRQGSNEQFF.

The chain has TRBV18 and TRBJ2-5, with a tentative D call TRBD2 (6 bases). This CDR3 has 15 residues. V lost 3 bases and J lost 7, with 18 bases in between. Germline CDR1 is KGHSH and CDR2 is LQKENI. In DNA, the CDR3 is TGTGCCAGCTCACCGTTAGATAATTCCGGGGGGACCCAGTACTTC. Translated: CASSPLDNSGGTQYF.

In this sample, this clonotype turned up a few times. The gene calls are TRBV9 and TRBJ2-7; possibly TRBD1 for D (7 bases). Looked up from germline, CDR1 is SGDLS and CDR2 is YYNGEE. CDR3 length equals 16 residues. Between the trimmed V and J ends, which lost 0 bases and 1 base, there was a span of 14 bases. CDR3 loop: CASSVGRAGQSYEQYF. The CDR3 DNA follows: TGTGCCAGCAGCGTAGGTAGGGCGGGACAGTCCTACGAGCAGTACTTC.

The chain is built from TRBV5-6 and TRBJ2-1; D call uncertain. Germline values: CDR1 SGHDT, CDR2 YYEEEE. This CDR3 comprises 15 residues. Trimming pared 4 bases from V and 5 bases from J, leaving 16 bases between. Here the CDR3 reads CASSVPEKYHNEQFF. CDR3 coding DNA: TGTGCCAGCAGCGTACCCGAAAAGTACCACAATGAGCAGTTCTTC. Combining the CDR3 with reference TRBV5-6 and TRBJ2-1 gives the whole variable domain DAGVTQSPTHLIKTRGQQVTLRCSPKSGHDTVSWYQQALGQGPQFIFQYYEEEERQRGNFPDRFSGHQFPNYSSELNVNALLLGDSALYLCASSVPEKYHNEQFFGPGTRLTVL.

The rearrangement joins TRBV4-3 to TRBJ1-6, with 8 bases fitting TRBD1. Germline V gives CDR1 LGHNA, CDR2 YSLEER. V gave up 1 base and J gave up 7 bases; unmatched junction bases: 3. This CDR3 has 15 residues. The DNA of the CDR3 is TGCGCCAGCAGCCAAGGGACAGGGTTGAATTCACCCCTCCACTTT. This translates into CASSQGTGLNSPLHF.

This chain connects TRBV3-1 to TRBJ2-1; TRBD1 aligns across 7 bases. Trimming at V came to 3 bases and at J to 7 bases, leaving 3 bases not matched to a gene. Germline V gives CDR1 LGHDT, CDR2 YNNKEL (reference sequence). This CDR3 has 13 amino acids. CDR3 region: CASSHLTGNEQFF. The DNA of the CDR3 is TGTGCCAGCAGCCACCTGACAGGGAATGAGCAGTTCTTC.

J is TRBJ2-1 and V is TRBV7-2; D unclear. The germline V gene has CDR1 SGHTA and CDR2 FQGNSA. Trimming shortened V by 2 bases and J by 12 bases, and 23 bases separated the two germline ends. The CDR3 is 16 amino acids. DNA for the CDR3: TGTGCCAGCAGCTTAATGGGGTTGGAGCCACGAAGGGTGCAGTTCTTC. This translates into CASSLMGLEPRRVQFF.

This clonotype occurred many times. The chain recombines TRBV21-1 with TRBJ2-1; TRBD2 reflects the table's D call only, with no check against the DNA. TRBV21-1 has pseudogene status. CDR3 length equals 16 residues. CDR3 bases: TGTGCCAGCAGCAAAACGCTAGCGGGATCCTACAATGAGCAGTTCTTC. This sequence encodes CASSKTLAGSYNEQFF.

This clonotype has ten or more counts. The rearrangement links TRBV6-1 to TRBJ2-1; TRBD1 agrees at 9 bases. The V gene end was trimmed by 6 bases and the J gene end by 2 bases; junction bases not matched to a gene: 2. Germline CDR1 and CDR2: MNHNS and SASEGT. This CDR3 is 14 amino acids long. The CDR3 DNA reads as TGTGCCAGCAGAGGACAGGGGACCTACAATGAGCAGTTCTTC. Protein sequence: CASRGQGTYNEQFF.

The chain combines TRBV15 with TRBJ2-5; D gene uncertain. The CDR3 extends over 17 amino acids. Germline V gene data show CDR1 as LNHNV and CDR2 as YYDKDF (reference sequence). V gave up 0 bases and J gave up 1 base, with 15 bases separating them. CDR3 sequence: CATSRDYGGPFQETQYF. CDR3 DNA: TGTGCCACCAGCAGAGATTACGGCGGTCCGTTCCAAGAGACCCAGTACTTC.

The sample holds a few counts of this clonotype. The chain recombines TRBV14 with TRBJ2-7, with TRBD1 as a possible D gene (6 bases). This CDR3 contains 18 residues. V was shortened by 0 bases and J by 1 base, with 19 bases between the two germline ends. CDR1 and CDR2 from the germline V gene are SGHDN and FVKESK. CDR3 sequence (DNA): TGTGCCAGCAGCCAAGATCCGGGACAAGGGTCCTTTTCCTACGAGCAGTACTTC. Protein sequence: CASSQDPGQGSFSYEQYF.

The chain has TRBV25-1 and TRBJ1-1; D remains unclear. The V gene lost 4 bases and the J gene lost 1 base, with 10 bases spanning the gap. Germline V gene data show CDR1 as MGHDK and CDR2 as SYGVNS. The CDR3 totals 14 residues. CDR3 in DNA: TGTGCCAGCAGTGCGATGGAGGGGAACACTGAAGCTTTCTTT. Translating it yields CASSAMEGNTEAFF.